Listed below are T cell receptor beta chains from one sample, sequenced in a study of cytomegalovirus exposure and HLA in healthy donors. TCRdb keeps only in-frame clones here, not all; method: immunoSEQ multiplex PCR. The profile shows about 160,000 clones, around 77% of them singletons. What was sequenced was PBMCs. All receptors come from a woman aged 25 to 39 in good health and CMV-seronegative. The CDR3 runs from the conserved cysteine through the conserved F or W. The order of the fields is D gene, J gene, V gene, clone size, CDR3 protein, CDR3 DNA. The D gene is left open where the match is weak. Size is omitted from some rows. Given values are once, few, many or a class for expanded clones.

TRBD1 TRBJ2-1 TRBV7-6 - CASSLVRRAGQGRNEQFF TGTGCCAGCAGCTTAGTTAGAAGGGCGGGACAGGGGCGGAATGAGCAGTTCTTC
- TRBJ1-2 TRBV1 - CTSSQDRGIYGYTF TGCACCAGCAGCCAAGATAGGGGGATCTATGGCTACACCTTC
- TRBJ2-7 TRBV5-4 - CASSLARTAYSYEQYF TGTGCCAGCAGCTTGGCTAGGACAGCATACTCCTACGAGCAGTACTTC
- TRBJ1-2 TRBV27 - CASSYGGNYGYTF TGTGCCAGCAGTTACGGGGGTAACTATGGCTACACCTTC
- TRBJ2-4 TRBV28 - CASGGATKKYF TGTGCCAGCGGCGGGGCGACCAAAAAGTACTTC
- TRBJ2-3 TRBV2 - CASSEIVGHGGPDTQYF TGTGCCAGCAGTGAAATCGTTGGGCACGGAGGCCCAGATACGCAGTATTTT
- TRBJ2-1 TRBV28 - CASNSNWRNNEQFF TGTGCCAGCAACTCTAATTGGCGGAACAATGAGCAGTTCTTC
- TRBJ2-1 TRBV9 - CASSVGMGLHNEQFF TGTGCCAGCAGCGTAGGGATGGGACTCCACAATGAGCAGTTCTTC
TRBD1 TRBJ1-1 TRBV7-2 - CASRKQGANTEAFF TGTGCCAGCAGGAAACAGGGGGCTAACACTGAAGCTTTCTTT
- TRBJ1-3 TRBV5-4 - CASSSGGTRNSGNTIYF TGTGCCAGCAGCTCCGGGGGGACGCGCAACTCTGGAAACACCATATATTTT
TRBD1 TRBJ1-4 TRBV7-7 - CASSLGTGGFNEKLFF TGTGCTAGCAGCTTGGGGACAGGGGGCTTTAATGAAAAACTGTTTTTT
- TRBJ1-1 TRBV7-9 many CASRAPSNTEAFF TGTGCCAGCAGAGCGCCTTCGAACACTGAAGCTTTCTTT
TRBD2 TRBJ2-2 TRBV15 - CATSRGSWNGGVPTGELFF TGTGCCACCAGCAGAGGGAGCTGGAATGGGGGGGTACCGACCGGGGAGCTGTTTTTT
TRBD2 TRBJ2-7 TRBV30 - CAWSAGGFEQYF TGTGCCTGGAGTGCCGGGGGGTTCGAGCAGTACTTC
TRBD2 TRBJ2-7 TRBV27 - CASSFLRGGRAYEQYF TGTGCCAGCAGTTTCTTAAGGGGAGGGAGAGCCTACGAGCAGTACTTC
TRBD2 TRBJ2-3 TRBV2 few CASSEGLAGEADTQYF TGTGCCAGCAGTGAGGGACTAGCGGGGGAAGCAGATACGCAGTATTTT
- TRBJ1-3 TRBV7-8 - CASSQSTTLGRNTIYF TGTGCCAGCAGCCAATCGACCACTCTGGGGCGAAACACCATATATTTT
- TRBJ2-5 TRBV5-1 - CASSLVYRTQETQYF TGCGCCAGCAGCTTGGTCTACAGGACCCAAGAGACCCAGTACTTC
- TRBJ1-1 TRBV7-2 - CASSFISTGRAEAFF TGTGCCAGCAGCTTTATTTCGACGGGGAGGGCTGAAGCTTTCTTT
- TRBJ1-5 TRBV18 - CASSGTQEYGPQHF TGTGCCAGCTCAGGGACACAAGAGTATGGGCCCCAGCATTTT